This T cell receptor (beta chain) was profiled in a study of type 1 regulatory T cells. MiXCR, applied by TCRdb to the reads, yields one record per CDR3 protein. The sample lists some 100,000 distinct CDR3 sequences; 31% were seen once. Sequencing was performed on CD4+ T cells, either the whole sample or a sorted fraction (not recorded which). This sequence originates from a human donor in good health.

This CDR3 reads CASSFTARGEAFF. The DNA for the CDR3 is TGTGCCAGCAGCTTTACTGCCAGGGGGGAAGCTTTCTTT. The chain has TRBV5-4 and TRBJ1-1; 7 bases map to TRBD1. The J segment lost 8 bases and the V segment lost 2 bases, leaving 6 bases of the junction unmatched. Germline V gives CDR1 SGHNT, CDR2 YYREEE (reference sequence). This CDR3 is 13 amino acids long.